One and the same sample provided the 9 T cell receptor beta chains below, sequenced in a study of T-cell memory formation after mild COVID-19. TCRdb re-called the 5' RACE reads with MiXCR, one entry per CDR3 protein. The repertoire holds about 150,000 distinct CDR3 sequences, with roughly 19% as singletons. Sequencing was done on a sample of PBMCs or a T cell subset sorted from them (not recorded which). The receptors here all came from an adult woman who had mild COVID-19 (a few samples of this study predate the infection). Cell type and time point are not known.

This clonotype was counted only a few times. The rearrangement uses TRBV6-6 and TRBJ2-5; tentatively, D is TRBD1 (5 bases). The CDR3 runs to 13 residues. Per the germline V gene, CDR1 is MNHNY and CDR2 is SVGAGI (reference sequence). Trimming stripped 2 bases from V and 5 bases from J, with 9 bases between. CDR3 sequence reads: CASSYGARETQYF. The CDR3 coding sequence is TGTGCCAGCAGTTACGGGGCCAGGGAGACCCAGTACTTC.

The sample holds a few counts of this clonotype. The chain is built from TRBV5-1 and TRBJ2-2; 7 bases line up with TRBD2. CDR1 and CDR2 (germline): SGHRS, YFSETQ. The CDR3 has 16 residues. Unmatched junction bases numbered 10, after V lost 3 bases and J lost 5 bases. The chain's CDR3 is CASSSGTTGGTGELFF. The CDR3 DNA sequence: TGCGCCAGCAGCTCCGGGACTACCGGCGGGACCGGGGAGCTGTTTTTT.

The chain has TRBV20-1 and TRBJ1-2; 8 bases line up with TRBD1. The CDR3 contains 15 residues. The germline gives CDR1 DFQATT, CDR2 SNEGSKA (reference sequence). The junction had 6 bases not matched to a gene; V was cut back by 0 bases and J by 3 bases. Written as DNA, the CDR3 is TGCAGTGCTAGAGATCCCCGGACAGGGCACTATGGCTACACCTTC. Protein sequence: CSARDPRTGHYGYTF.

This clonotype was seen only a few times. The genes are TRBV3-1 and TRBJ2-5, with 9 bases fitting TRBD1. V shed 0 bases, J shed 2 bases, and the junction held 4 bases outside the gene matches. The CDR3 totals 16 residues. From germline, CDR1 is LGHDT and CDR2 YNNKEL (reference sequence). Written as DNA, the CDR3 is TGTGCCAGCAGCCAAGATGGGACAGGGCTGCAAGAGACCCAGTACTTC. Its protein is CASSQDGTGLQETQYF.

This clonotype appeared a few times. The V gene is TRBV7-2, the J gene TRBJ2-5; 11 bases agree with TRBD2. V was pared by 0 bases and J by 1 base, with 4 bases of the junction left unmatched. This CDR3 is built from 17 residues. CDR1 SGHTA and CDR2 FQGNSA come from the germline V gene. The CDR3 reads CASSLAVAGGGQETQYF. Written as DNA, the CDR3 is TGTGCCAGCAGCTTAGCAGTAGCGGGGGGGGGCCAAGAGACCCAGTACTTC. Variable domain in full (rest from reference TRBV7-2 and TRBJ2-5): GAGVSQSPSNKVTEKGKDVELRCDPISGHTALYWYRQSLGQGLEFLIYFQGNSAPDKSGLPSDRFSAERTGGSVSTLTIQRTQQEDSAVYLCASSLAVAGGGQETQYFGPGTRLLVL.

This clonotype appeared a few times. This sequence joins TRBV9 and TRBJ2-7, with D perhaps matching TRBD1 (6 bases). Germline V gene lookup returns CDR1 SGDLS and CDR2 YYNGEE. The CDR3 runs 15 residues. Trimming took off 3 bases at V and 3 bases at J, with 16 bases between the two ends. The CDR3 region is CASSADPQGYYEQYF. In DNA form, the CDR3 reads TGTGCCAGCAGCGCCGACCCTCAGGGGTACTACGAGCAGTACTTC. Full variable domain (missing parts from reference TRBV9 and TRBJ2-7): DSGVTQTPKHLITATGQRVTLRCSPRSGDLSVYWYQQSLDQGLQFLIQYYNGEERAKGNILERFSAQQFPDLHSELNLSSLELGDSALYFCASSADPQGYYEQYFGPGTRLTVT.

In its sample, this clonotype was seen many times. The chain couples TRBV7-2 to TRBJ1-1; no reliable D call. CDR1 SGHTA and CDR2 FQGNSA come from the germline V gene. Trimming took 6 bases from V and 5 from J, leaving 13 bases between them. The CDR3 consists of 13 residues. The CDR3 here is CASSQPRVTEAFF. CDR3 sequence (DNA): TGTGCCAGCAGTCAACCACGGGTTACTGAAGCTTTCTTT.

The chain has TRBV12-3 or TRBV12-4 and TRBJ2-3; 10 bases agree with TRBD2. CDR3 length: 16 amino acids. V trimming: 5 bases; J trimming: 0 bases; junction bases outside the gene matches: 5. The CDR3 is CASSDLAGESTDTQYF. CDR3 bases: TGTGCCAGCAGTGATCTAGCGGGAGAAAGCACAGATACGCAGTATTTT.

This clonotype was recorded a few times. The V and J genes are TRBV18 and TRBJ2-5, with 7 nucleotides matching TRBD1. The V segment lost 5 bases and the J segment 2 bases; nucleotides outside the gene matches: 8. From germline, CDR1 is KGHSH and CDR2 LQKENI. The CDR3 sequence is 15 residues long. The CDR3 nucleotides are TGTGCCAGCTCATCAATGAGACAGGGACAAGAGACCCAGTACTTC. Translating gives CASSSMRQGQETQYF.